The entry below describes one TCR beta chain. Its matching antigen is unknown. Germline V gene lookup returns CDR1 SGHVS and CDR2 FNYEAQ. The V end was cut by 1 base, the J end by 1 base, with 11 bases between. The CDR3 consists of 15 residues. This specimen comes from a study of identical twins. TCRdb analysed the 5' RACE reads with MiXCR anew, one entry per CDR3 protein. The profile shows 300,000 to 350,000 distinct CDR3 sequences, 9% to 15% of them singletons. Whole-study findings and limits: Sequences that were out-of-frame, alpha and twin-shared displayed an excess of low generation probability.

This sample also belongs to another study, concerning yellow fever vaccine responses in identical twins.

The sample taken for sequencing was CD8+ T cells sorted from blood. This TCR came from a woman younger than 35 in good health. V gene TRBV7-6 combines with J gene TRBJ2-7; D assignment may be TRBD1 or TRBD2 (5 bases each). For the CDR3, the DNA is TGTGCCAGCAGCTTAGAGGGGAGTGAGTCCTACGAGCAGTACTTC. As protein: CASSLEGSESYEQYF.